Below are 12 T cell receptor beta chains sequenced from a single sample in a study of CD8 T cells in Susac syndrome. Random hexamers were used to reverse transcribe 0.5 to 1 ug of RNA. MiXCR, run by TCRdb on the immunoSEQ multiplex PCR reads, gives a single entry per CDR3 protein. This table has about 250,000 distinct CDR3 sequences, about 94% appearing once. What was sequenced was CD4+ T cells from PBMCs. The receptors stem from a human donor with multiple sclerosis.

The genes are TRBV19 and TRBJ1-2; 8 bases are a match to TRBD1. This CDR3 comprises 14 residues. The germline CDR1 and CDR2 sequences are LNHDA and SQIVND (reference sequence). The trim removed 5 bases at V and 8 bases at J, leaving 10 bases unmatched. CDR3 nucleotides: TGTGCCAGTAGTTGGGCGGACAGGGCCAGCGGCTACACCTTC. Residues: CASSWADRASGYTF.

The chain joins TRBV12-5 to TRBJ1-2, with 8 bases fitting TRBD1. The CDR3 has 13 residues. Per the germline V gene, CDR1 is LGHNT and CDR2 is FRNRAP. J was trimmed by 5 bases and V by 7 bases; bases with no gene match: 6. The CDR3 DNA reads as TGTGCTAGTGCACCGACAGGGGAGTATGGCTACACCTTC. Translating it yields CASAPTGEYGYTF.

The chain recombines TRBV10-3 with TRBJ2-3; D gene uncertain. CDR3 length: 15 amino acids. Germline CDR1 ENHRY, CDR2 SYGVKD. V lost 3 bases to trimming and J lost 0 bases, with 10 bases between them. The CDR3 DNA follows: TGTGCCATCAGTGACGGGCGGTCTAGCACAGATACGCAGTATTTT. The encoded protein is CAISDGRSSTDTQYF.

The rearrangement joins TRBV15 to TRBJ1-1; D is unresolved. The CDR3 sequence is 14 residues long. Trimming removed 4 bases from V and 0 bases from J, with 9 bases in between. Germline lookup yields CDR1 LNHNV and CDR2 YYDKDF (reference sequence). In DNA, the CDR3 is TGTGCCACCAGCAATTTCAGGATGAACACTGAAGCTTTCTTT. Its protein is CATSNFRMNTEAFF.

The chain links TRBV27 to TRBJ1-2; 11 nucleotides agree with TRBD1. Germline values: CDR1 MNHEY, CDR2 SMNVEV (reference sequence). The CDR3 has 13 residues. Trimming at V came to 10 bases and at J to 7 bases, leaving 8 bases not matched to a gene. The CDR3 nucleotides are TGTGCCACCTCGGGACAGGGGGTTATTGGCTACACCTTC. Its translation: CATSGQGVIGYTF.

The CDR3: CATGRRIGELFF. For the CDR3, the DNA is TGTGCCACCGGTCGAAGGATCGGGGAGCTGTTTTTT. The chain has TRBV24-1 and TRBJ2-2; D unclear. Trimming pared 9 bases from V and 7 bases from J, leaving 11 bases between. CDR3 length: 12 residues. Germline CDR1 and CDR2: KGHDR and SFDVKD.

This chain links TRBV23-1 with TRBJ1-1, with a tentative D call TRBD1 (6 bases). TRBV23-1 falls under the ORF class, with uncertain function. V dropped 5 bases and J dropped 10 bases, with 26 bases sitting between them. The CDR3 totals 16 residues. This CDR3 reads CASSFPIQGLRRGAFF. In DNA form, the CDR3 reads TGCGCCAGCAGTTTCCCGATACAGGGTCTTCGTAGAGGAGCTTTCTTT.

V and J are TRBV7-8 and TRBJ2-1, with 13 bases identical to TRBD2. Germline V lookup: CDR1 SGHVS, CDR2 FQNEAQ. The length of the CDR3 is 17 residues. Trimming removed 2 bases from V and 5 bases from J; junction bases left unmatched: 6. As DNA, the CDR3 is TGTGCCAGCAGCTTACGAACGGGACTAGCGGGAAACAATGAGCAGTTCTTC. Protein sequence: CASSLRTGLAGNNEQFF.

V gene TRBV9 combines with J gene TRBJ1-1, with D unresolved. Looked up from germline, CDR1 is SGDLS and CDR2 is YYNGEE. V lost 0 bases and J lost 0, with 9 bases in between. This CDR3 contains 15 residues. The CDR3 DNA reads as TGTGCCAGCAGCGTAGGTGGCGGTTTGAACACTGAAGCTTTCTTT. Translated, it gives CASSVGGGLNTEAFF.

The chain's CDR3 is CASSDTLAAMQTQYF. The DNA of the CDR3 is TGTGCCAGCAGCGATACACTAGCGGCCATGCAGACCCAGTACTTC. The chain couples TRBV3-1 to TRBJ2-5, with 8 bases aligning to TRBD2. The junction had 11 bases not matched to a gene; V was cut back by 5 bases and J by 6 bases. Germline CDR1 and CDR2: LGHDT and YNNKEL (reference sequence). The CDR3 is 15 residues long.

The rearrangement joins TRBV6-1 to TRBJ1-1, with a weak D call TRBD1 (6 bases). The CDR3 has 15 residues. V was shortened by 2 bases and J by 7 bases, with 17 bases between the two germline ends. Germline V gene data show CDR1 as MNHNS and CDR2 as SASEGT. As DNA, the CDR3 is TGTGCCAGCAGTGAACGCCGGGACAATCGAGGTGAAGCTTTCTTT. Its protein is CASSERRDNRGEAFF.

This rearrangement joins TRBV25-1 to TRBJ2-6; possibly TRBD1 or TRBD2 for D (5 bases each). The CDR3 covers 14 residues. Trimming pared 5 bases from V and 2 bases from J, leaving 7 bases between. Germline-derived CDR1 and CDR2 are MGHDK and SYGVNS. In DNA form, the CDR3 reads TGTGCCAGCAGTCGGGGACCTGGGGCCAACGTCCTGACTTTC. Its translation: CASSRGPGANVLTF.